This TCR beta chain was observed in a study of regulatory T cells in long-lasting Graves disease. CDR3-region Arm-PCR and iRepertoire HTBI primers produced the TCR beta libraries. In the original processing: Looking across samples, the authors found under 70 TRBV and approximately 13 TRBJ segments. In TCRdb, the multiplex PCR reads were re-called with MiXCR into one record per CDR3 protein. The V and J calls reflect TCRdb's pipeline rather than the authors' work. The sample includes roughly 410,000 distinct CDR3 sequences, around 16% of them seen just once. Time point reported: newly diagnosed GD, antithyroid drugs for less than 3 months. Making the TCR library involved RNA that had been extracted from PBMCs. This clonotype has only a few counts. These records were also assigned to another study, of T cells in Graves' hyperthyroidism and ophthalmopathy. From that report: Ophthalmopathy cases were set apart from stable hyperthyroidism by a 13 V-J model.

This clonotype was obtained from a woman in her 40s with Graves disease. The sample in question was peripheral blood mononuclear cells (PBMCs), obtained at new diagnosis, from a patient treated with antithyroid drugs.

CDR3 amino acids: CASSVALAGGAEQFF. The CDR3 DNA reads TGTGCCAGCAGCGTAGCACTAGCGGGAGGGGCTGAGCAGTTCTTC. The rearrangement links TRBV9 to TRBJ2-1; 13 nucleotides align to TRBD2. The V segment lost 0 bases and the J segment 9 bases; nucleotides outside the gene matches: 3. This CDR3 is 15 amino acids long. Germline values: CDR1 SGDLS, CDR2 YYNGEE.